This T cell receptor (beta chain) appears in the sequencing data of a study of OX40 agonist ivuxolimab in advanced cancers. V was clipped by 0 bases and J by 3 bases; unmatched bases: 4. Germline CDR1 reads LGHNA; CDR2 reads YNFKEQ. This CDR3 region has 16 residues. Libraries were prepared by immunoSEQ multiplex PCR; TCRdb keeps only in-frame clonotypes and omits some of them. The sample carries about 79,000 clones, about 92% recorded once. The chain recombines TRBV4-2 with TRBJ2-7; 11 bases are a match to TRBD2. The source was CD4+ or CD8+ T cells sorted from blood, collected in a trial of the OX40 agonist ivuxolimab. The receptor comes from an adult with an advanced solid tumor such as melanoma, head and neck, liver or kidney cancer. The CDR3 region is CASSQDITSGGYEQYF. CDR3 in DNA: TGTGCCAGCAGCCAAGATATCACTAGCGGGGGCTACGAGCAGTACTTC.